This TCR beta chain was obtained from a study of blood T cell repertoires in COVID-19. Looking at the study overall: Acute-phase and convalescent COVID-19 samples originated in the United States, Italy and Spain. PBMCs, B-cell-depleted T cells, or T cells provided the cDNA or gDNA that made up the material.

V was shortened by 6 bases and J by 2 bases, with 15 bases between the two germline ends. This CDR3 is 15 amino acids long. The V gene's germline CDR1 is LNHDA and CDR2 SQIVND (reference sequence). Under the authors' procedure: How many nucleated cells were present was estimated from reference gene primer amplification. Generated by immunoSEQ multiplex PCR, the TCRdb table keeps only in-frame clones and is missing some. V, J and clone size are those of that table, while D and trimming were read from the DNA. Of about 490,000 clones listed, 80% to 90% are singletons. Sample: peripheral blood. V usage is TRBV19 and J usage is TRBJ2-3; D may be TRBD1 (6 bases). The receptor was derived from a human donor in a cohort sampled during active COVID-19. The CDR3 loop is CASRDRGQNTDTQYF. The CDR3 DNA reads as TGTGCCAGTAGGGACCGAGGACAGAACACAGATACGCAGTATTTT.